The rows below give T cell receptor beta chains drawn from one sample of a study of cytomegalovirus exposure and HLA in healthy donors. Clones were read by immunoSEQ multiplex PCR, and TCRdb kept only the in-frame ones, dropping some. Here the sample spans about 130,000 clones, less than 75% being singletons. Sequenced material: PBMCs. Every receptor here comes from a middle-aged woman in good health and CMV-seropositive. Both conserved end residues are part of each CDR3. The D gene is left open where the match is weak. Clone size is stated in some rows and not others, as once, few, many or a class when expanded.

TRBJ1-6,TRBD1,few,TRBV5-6,TGTGCCAGCAAGAGGGACAGGGGGCATAATTCACCCCTCCACTTT,CASKRDRGHNSPLHF
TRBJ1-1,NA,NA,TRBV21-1,TGTGCCAGCAGTGGAGGCGGCAAGAACACTGAAGCTTTCTTT,CASSGGGKNTEAFF
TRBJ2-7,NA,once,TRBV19,TGTGCCAGTAGTTCGTACAGCGAGCAGTACTTC,CASSSYSEQYF
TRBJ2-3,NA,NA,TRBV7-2,TGTGCCAGCACCTTTAGGGGACACACAGATACGCAGTATTTT,CASTFRGHTDTQYF
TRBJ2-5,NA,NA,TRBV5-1,TGCGCCAGCAGCTTGAGCGGTGAAGAGACCCAGTACTTC,CASSLSGEETQYF
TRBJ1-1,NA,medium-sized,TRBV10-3,TGTGCCATCAGTGAAAGGGAACCGGGGCCCTCGGGAGCTGAAGCTTTCTTT,CAISEREPGPSGAEAFF
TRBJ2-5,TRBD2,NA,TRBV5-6,TGTGCCAGCAGCTTGGCGTTCCGTCTGGGACTACAAGAGACCCAGTACTTC,CASSLAFRLGLQETQYF
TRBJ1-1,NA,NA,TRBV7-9,TGTTCCAGCAGCCCTGAGGCAGGGCGAGCTTTCTTT,CSSSPEAGRAFF
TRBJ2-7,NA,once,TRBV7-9,TGTTCCAGCAGCTTATGGCCCCCCTACGAGCAGTACTTC,CSSSLWPPYEQYF
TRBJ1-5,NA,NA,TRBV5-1,TGCGCCAGCAGCCCGGGAGACCTGGGACATCAGCCCCAGCATTTT,CASSPGDLGHQPQHF
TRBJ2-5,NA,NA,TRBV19,TGTGCCAGTAGTATCCAGGGCCTATTGGGAGGAGAGACCCAGTACTTC,CASSIQGLLGGETQYF
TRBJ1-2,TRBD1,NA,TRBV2,TGTGCCAGCGCACCGGGACAGGGCTATGGCTACACCTTC,CASAPGQGYGYTF
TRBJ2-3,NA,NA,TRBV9,TGTGCCAGCAGCCCAGGGGGCGGGAGGGCAACAGATACGCAGTATTTT,CASSPGGGRATDTQYF
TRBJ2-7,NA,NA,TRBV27,TGTGCCAGCAGAACAGGGTATGGCGAGCAGTACTTC,CASRTGYGEQYF
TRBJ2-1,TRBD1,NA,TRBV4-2,TGTGCCAGCAGCCAAGATCCGGGACAGGGGGTCGGGAATGAGCAGTTCTTC,CASSQDPGQGVGNEQFF
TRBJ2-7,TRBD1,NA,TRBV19,TGTGCCAGTAGTTCGTACTACAGGGGTGTATACGAGCAGTACTTC,CASSSYYRGVYEQYF
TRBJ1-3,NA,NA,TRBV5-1,TGCGCCAGCAGCTTGGAGGGGGTGTATGGTCTCTCTGGAAACACCATATATTTT,CASSLEGVYGLSGNTIYF
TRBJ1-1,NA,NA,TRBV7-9,TGTGCCAGCAGCTTAACCGGGACTTTAAACACTGAAGCTTTCTTT,CASSLTGTLNTEAFF
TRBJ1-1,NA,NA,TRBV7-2,TGTGCCAGCAGCTTAGATCGAGGTTATAGATCCTCGCGAGGCACTGAAGCTTTCTTT,CASSLDRGYRSSRGTEAFF
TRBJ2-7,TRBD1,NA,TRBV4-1,TGCGCCAGCAGCCGCTCGGACAGGGCTATCTCCTACGAGCAGTACTTC,CASSRSDRAISYEQYF
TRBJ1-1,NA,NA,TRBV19,TGTGCCAGTAGTATTATTAGGAACACTGAAGCTTTCTTT,CASSIIRNTEAFF
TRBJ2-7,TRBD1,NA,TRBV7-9,TGTGCCAGCAGCTTACATTACCGGGGACAGGGGATCGGAGAGCAGTACTTC,CASSLHYRGQGIGEQYF
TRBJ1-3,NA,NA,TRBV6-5,TGTGCCAGCAGTTACTCTTCCCGGGATTCTGGAAACACCATATATTTT,CASSYSSRDSGNTIYF
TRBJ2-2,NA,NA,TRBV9,TGTGCCAGCAGCGTAGGTGGAGGGAACACCGGGGAGCTGTTTTTT,CASSVGGGNTGELFF
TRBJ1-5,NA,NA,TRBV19,TGTGCCAGTAGTAGTCCAGCAGGGAACAATCAGCCCCAGCATTTT,CASSSPAGNNQPQHF
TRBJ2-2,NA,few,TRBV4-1,TGCGCCAGCAGCCCCCTTCAGGTCAGGGGTGACGGGGAGCTGTTTTTT,CASSPLQVRGDGELFF
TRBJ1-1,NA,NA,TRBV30,TGTGCCCAGAGTTATTGGGGGGGGAACACTGAAGCTTTCTTT,CAQSYWGGNTEAFF
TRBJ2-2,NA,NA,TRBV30,TGTGCCTGGAGTTTCACAGGGAACACCGGGGAGCTGTTTTTT,CAWSFTGNTGELFF
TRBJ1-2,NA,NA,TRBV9,TGTGCCAGCAGCGTAGAGGCCGGAGGGTCCAACTATGGCTACACCTTC,CASSVEAGGSNYGYTF
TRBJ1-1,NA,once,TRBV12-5,TGTGCTAGTGGGAACCCAAGGGGTCGTCACACTGAAGCTTTCTTT,CASGNPRGRHTEAFF
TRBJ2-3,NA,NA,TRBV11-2,TGTGCCAGCAGCTTAGATCTCTCAGATACGCAGTATTTT,CASSLDLSDTQYF
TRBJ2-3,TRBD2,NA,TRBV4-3,TGCGCCAGCAGCCAAGAGGGGAGCGGGGGGCTTCTCTCCACAGATACGCAGTATTTT,CASSQEGSGGLLSTDTQYF
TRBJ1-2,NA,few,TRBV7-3,TGTGCCAGCAGCCAGAATACTAACTATGGCTACACCTTC,CASSQNTNYGYTF
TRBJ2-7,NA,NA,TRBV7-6,TGTGCCAGCAGCTTATCGGGACTGAGCTACGAGCAGTACTTC,CASSLSGLSYEQYF
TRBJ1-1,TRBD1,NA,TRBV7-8,TGTGCCAGCAGCTTATCCGGGACAGGGAACACTGAAGCTTTCTTT,CASSLSGTGNTEAFF
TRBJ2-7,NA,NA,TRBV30,TGTGCCTGGATTGCCGGTGTCCGGGGAGTAACCTACGAGCAGTACTTC,CAWIAGVRGVTYEQYF
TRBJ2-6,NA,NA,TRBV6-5,TGTGCCAGCAGTTACAATCCCCTGGGGGCCAACGTCCTGACTTTC,CASSYNPLGANVLTF
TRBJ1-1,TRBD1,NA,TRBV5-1,TGCGCCAGCAGCTTAAGACAGGGGTTGGGCACTGAAGCTTTCTTT,CASSLRQGLGTEAFF
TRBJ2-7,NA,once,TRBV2,TGTGCCAGCCGCGTATCAGGGGGGAGGGAGCAGTACTTC,CASRVSGGREQYF
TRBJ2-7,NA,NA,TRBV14,TGTGCCAGCAGCCGGGGCTTGGGGACCTACGAGCAGTACTTC,CASSRGLGTYEQYF
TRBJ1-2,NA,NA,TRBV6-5,TGTGCCAGCAGTTACTCTTGGGCAATAAACTATGGCTACACCTTC,CASSYSWAINYGYTF
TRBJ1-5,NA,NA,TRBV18,TGTGCCAGCTCCGGGGACAAAGATCAGCCCCAGCATTTT,CASSGDKDQPQHF
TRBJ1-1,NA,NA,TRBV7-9,TGTGCCAGCAACCAAGGGAGAAGGAACACTGAAGCTTTCTTT,CASNQGRRNTEAFF
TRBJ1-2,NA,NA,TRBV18,TGTGCCAGCTCATCGACCGAGGGAAGTAGCTATGGCTACACCTTC,CASSSTEGSSYGYTF
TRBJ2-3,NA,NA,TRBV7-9,TGTGCCAGCAGCGTCGCCGAAGGAGAAAAAAAGGTCACAGATACGCAGTATTTT,CASSVAEGEKKVTDTQYF
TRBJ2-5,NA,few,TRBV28,TGTGCCAGCAGTCCGCCCCCGTTCGGAGGGCCAAGCAGGGAGACCCAGTACTTC,CASSPPPFGGPSRETQYF
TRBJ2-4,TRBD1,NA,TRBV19,TGTGCCAGTATTCCAAACGGACAGGGAAAAAACATTCAGTACTTC,CASIPNGQGKNIQYF
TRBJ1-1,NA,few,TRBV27,TGTGCCAGCAGTCAGCAGGGAAACCGCTTCGGCACTGAAGCTTTCTTT,CASSQQGNRFGTEAFF
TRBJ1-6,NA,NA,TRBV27,TGTGCCAGCAGTTTAGGACAGATAAGGAATTCACCCCTCCACTTT,CASSLGQIRNSPLHF
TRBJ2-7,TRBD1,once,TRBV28,TGTGCCAGCAGTTCACTAAACAGGGGCTACGAGCAGTACTTC,CASSSLNRGYEQYF
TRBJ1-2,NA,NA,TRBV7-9,TGTGCCAGCAGCCGAGCGGGGGCGGAGGGCTACACCTTC,CASSRAGAEGYTF
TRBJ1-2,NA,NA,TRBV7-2,TGTGCCAGCAGTCGAACCGTCGGTGCCAAGACAGGCTACACCTTC,CASSRTVGAKTGYTF
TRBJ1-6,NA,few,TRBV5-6,TGTGCCAGCAGCTCGGGGACGGGGGACAATTCACCCCTCCACTTT,CASSSGTGDNSPLHF
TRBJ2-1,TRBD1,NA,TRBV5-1,TGCGCCAGCATGGTGCCGGGACAGGGCTCCAATGAGCAGTTCTTC,CASMVPGQGSNEQFF
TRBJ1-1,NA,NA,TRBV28,TGTGCCAGCGTCCGGGTGAACACTGAAGCTTTCTTT,CASVRVNTEAFF
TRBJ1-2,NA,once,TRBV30,TGTGCCTGGAGTGTACAGGGTAGCGAAGGCTACACCTTC,CAWSVQGSEGYTF
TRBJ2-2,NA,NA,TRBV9,TGTGCCAGCAGCGTAGTTATGGGGGGACCCGGGGAGCTGTTTTTT,CASSVVMGGPGELFF